The next 16 T cell receptor beta chains were all read from a single sample in a study of read filtering for tumor transcriptome and immune sequencing. This library used roughly 430 ng RNA and molecular barcoded adaptors spanning alpha/delta and beta/gamma chains. TCRdb passed the reads through MiXCR, listing each CDR3 protein once. The table includes over 14,000 distinct CDR3 sequences, around 20% detected once. The sequenced sample was a population of CD138-negative cells sorted from bone marrow. These receptors were taken from a donor aged 40 or over with multiple myeloma.

At least ten counts were recorded for this clonotype. CDR3 nucleotides: TGTGCCAGCAGTGAAGCTGGGCAGGGTAGTGAGACCCAGTACTTC. Its translation: CASSEAGQGSETQYF. The chain carries TRBV2 and TRBJ2-5, with a weak D call TRBD1 (5 bases). This CDR3 contains 15 residues. Germline loops: CDR1 SNHLY, CDR2 FYNNEI. Trimming removed 0 bases at V and 5 bases at J, with 13 bases between.

This clonotype appeared a few times. The chain links TRBV7-8 to TRBJ2-3; 7 nucleotides align to TRBD1. The junction had 8 bases not matched to a gene; V was cut back by 5 bases and J by 0 bases. The CDR3 consists of 16 residues. Germline CDR1 reads SGHVS; CDR2 reads FQNEAQ. The CDR3 DNA reads as TGTGCCAGCAGCCGATGGACAGGAAAAAGCACAGATACGCAGTATTTT. Translating gives CASSRWTGKSTDTQYF.

This clonotype was seen at least ten times. The rearrangement uses TRBV27 and TRBJ2-7, with 9 bases that match TRBD2. The V and J ends lost 6 bases and 5 bases, in that order; junction bases with no gene match: 5. The CDR3 has 13 residues. Germline V gene sequence: CDR1 MNHEY, CDR2 SMNVEV (reference sequence). The CDR3 DNA is TGTGCCAGCAGCGGGCGGGAGGGCCACGAGCAGTACTTC. Translation: CASSGREGHEQYF.

Ten or more counts support this clonotype. This sequence joins TRBV20-1 and TRBJ2-1; unclear D gene. V lost 3 bases, J lost 4 bases, and 7 bases lay in between. Germline V gives CDR1 DFQATT, CDR2 SNEGSKA (reference sequence). The CDR3 totals 12 residues. DNA for the CDR3: TGCAGTGCTAGCAACCAGTACAATGAGCAGTTCTTC. Translating it yields CSASNQYNEQFF.

This clonotype was seen only a few times. The genes are TRBV7-9 and TRBJ2-1; a weak D match, TRBD2 (6 bases). Trimming took off 5 bases at V and 5 bases at J, with 13 bases between the two ends. The CDR3 spans 14 residues. Per germline, CDR1 SEHNR and CDR2 FQNEAQ (reference sequence). The CDR3 DNA sequence: TGTGCCAGCAGCCCGGGACTGCAAAACAATGAGCAGTTCTTC. Translation: CASSPGLQNNEQFF.

This clonotype has at least ten counts. The chain carries TRBV7-9 and TRBJ1-1; D is unresolved. Trimming removed 0 bases from V and 6 bases from J, with 5 bases in between. The CDR3 covers 12 residues. CDR1 is SEHNR, CDR2 FQNEAQ, per germline (reference sequence). CDR3 loop: CASSLAKPEAFF. CDR3 DNA: TGTGCCAGCAGCTTAGCCAAGCCTGAAGCTTTCTTT.

This clonotype was detected only a few times. The CDR3 carries no conserved terminal phenylalanine or tryptophan, so it likely arises from a read error. It is unclear where the CDR3 begins or ends on the DNA, so no DNA is shown, and the CDR3 is as TCRdb lists it. This chain joins TRBV27 and TRBJ2-1; TRBD2, the table's D call, lacks a check against the DNA. 20 amino acids form the CDR3, both terminal residues included. The germline V gene encodes CDR1 MNHEY and CDR2 SMNVEV (reference sequence). The CDR3 loop reads CASSAHLTGTSGGSYNEQLL.

About this clonotype: One junction end does not reproduce the germline sequence, and a read error may be involved. This chain uses TRBV18 with TRBJ2-2; 8 nucleotides agree with TRBD2. The CDR3 length is 15 residues. Per the germline V gene, CDR1 is KGHSH and CDR2 is LQKENI. The CDR3: CASSPRGLGAGELSF. CDR3 bases: TGTGCCAGCTCACCAAGGGGACTAGGCGCCGGGGAGCTGTCTTTT. The full variable domain, rest sourced from reference TRBV18 and TRBJ2-2, is NAGVMQNPRHLVRRRGQEARLRCSPMKGHSHVYWYRQLPEEGLKFMVYLQKENIIDESGMPKERFSAEFPKEGPSILRIQQVVRGDSAAYFCASSPRGLGAGELSFGEGSRLTVL.

This clonotype was detected ten times or more. V and J are TRBV20-1 and TRBJ2-5; 7 nucleotides agree with TRBD2. This CDR3 is built from 14 residues. The V gene's germline CDR1 is DFQATT and CDR2 SNEGSKA (reference sequence). V was pared by 3 bases and J by 6 bases, with 10 bases of the junction left unmatched. The CDR3, as DNA: TGCAGTGCTAGCTCTCCGCTAGCGGCCCAGACCCAGTACTTC. It specifies CSASSPLAAQTQYF.

This clonotype was counted many times. The CDR3 coding sequence is TGTGCCACCTTGGTGCAGGGTCGTTCCTACGAGCAGTACTTC. It is translated as CATLVQGRSYEQYF. The chain couples TRBV6-5 to TRBJ2-7, with D tentatively TRBD1 (5 bases). CDR3 length: 14 residues. Germline CDR1 MNHEY, CDR2 SVGAGI. V lost 10 bases to trimming and J lost 1 base, with 17 bases between them.

The chain joins TRBV5-1 to TRBJ2-1, with 8 bases matching TRBD2. V lost 4 bases, J lost 1 base, and 7 bases stayed unmatched. The CDR3 covers 16 residues. Germline CDR1 SGHRS, CDR2 YFSETQ. The CDR3 DNA is TGCGCCAGCAGCCAGTCTAGCGGGCTTTCCTACAATGAGCAGTTCTTC. Translation gives CASSQSSGLSYNEQFF.

This clonotype was detected a few times. V is TRBV7-6 and J is TRBJ2-5; D gene unclear. The CDR3 is made up of 13 amino acids. The germline CDR1 and CDR2 sequences are SGHVS and FNYEAQ. V was pared by 3 bases and J by 2 bases, with 7 bases between. CDR3 region: CASSFGGQETQYF. As DNA, the CDR3 is TGTGCCAGCAGCTTCGGCGGTCAAGAGACCCAGTACTTC.

This clonotype was picked up many times. The J gene is TRBJ2-7, the V gene TRBV5-1; D is unclear. From germline, CDR1 is SGHRS and CDR2 YFSETQ. This CDR3 region has 12 residues. Trimming shortened V by 0 bases and J by 6 bases, and 7 bases separated the two germline ends. CDR3 nucleotide sequence: TGCGCCAGCAGCTTGGTCCGAAGCGAGCAGTACTTC. Translated, it gives CASSLVRSEQYF.

This clonotype has ten or more counts. This chain connects TRBV19 to TRBJ2-2, with D tentatively TRBD1 or TRBD2 (5 bases each). CDR3 size: 14 residues. Germline V lookup: CDR1 LNHDA, CDR2 SQIVND (reference sequence). Between the trimmed V and J ends, which lost 6 bases and 3 bases, there was a span of 11 bases. The CDR3 protein is CASRAGTDTGELFF. The CDR3, as DNA: TGTGCCAGTAGAGCCGGGACCGACACCGGGGAGCTGTTTTTT.

Concerning this clonotype itself: A much larger clonotype is one base distant, so this may be a read error. The chain joins TRBV4-1 to TRBJ1-1; D is ambiguous. There are 14 residues in the CDR3. CDR1 and CDR2 (germline): MGHRA, YSYEKL. The CDR3 DNA reads TGCGCCAGCATCCAAGCCAGCATGAACACTGAAGCTTTCTTT. Its translation is CASIQASMNTEAFF.

This clonotype was counted between two and nine times. The V and J genes are TRBV5-1 and TRBJ1-5; D uncertain. The CDR3 has 13 amino acids. The germline gives CDR1 SGHRS, CDR2 YFSETQ. With 4 bases removed from V and 3 bases from J, the gap between germline ends came to 8 bases. The DNA of the CDR3 is TGCGCCAGCAGCCCCGGGCTCAATCAGCCCCAGCATTTT. Translation: CASSPGLNQPQHF.